One and the same sample provided the 26 T cell receptor beta chains below, sequenced in a study of T cell changes during pregnancy in multiple sclerosis (dated 2019 in TCRdb). Library construction relied on the immunoSEQ multiplex PCR assay. TCRdb re-hosts the immuneACCESS table, in-frame sequences only. Its copies lack some clones; in the studies checked, an unresolved V gene accounts for under half of them, and the cause for the rest is not known. This sample gives about 68,000 clones in total; around 90% of them show up just once. The ten largest clonotypes hold roughly 0.87% of the sample. Sequencing used peripheral blood, obtained in the second trimester of pregnancy. These receptors were collected from a female donor with multiple sclerosis, enrolled in a pregnancy study.

V usage is TRBV9 and J usage is TRBJ1-4; maybe TRBD1 (5 bases). V shed 3 bases and J shed 8 bases, with 17 bases lying between them. CDR1 and CDR2 from the germline V gene are SGDLS and YYNGEE. The CDR3 length is 15 residues. CDR3 nucleotides: TGTGCCAGCAGCGCGGGGGAAGGACGGGGGGAAAAACTGTTTTTT. Its protein product is CASSAGEGRGEKLFF.

The chain is built from TRBV15 and TRBJ2-7, with a possible D match to TRBD2 (5 bases). Per germline, CDR1 LNHNV and CDR2 YYDKDF (reference sequence). Trimming took off 1 base at V and 4 bases at J, with 11 bases between the two ends. The CDR3 runs to 14 residues. CDR3: CATSRAGLNYEQYF. The CDR3 DNA reads as TGTGCCACCAGCAGAGCGGGGTTAAATTACGAGCAGTACTTC.

J is TRBJ2-3 and V is TRBV4-1; D call uncertain. V lost 4 bases and J 0 bases, leaving 14 bases between the germline ends. Per germline, CDR1 MGHRA and CDR2 YSYEKL. The CDR3 runs 16 residues. The CDR3 coding sequence is TGCGCCAGCAGCCCCCGGCTCGAGGCTAGCACAGATACGCAGTATTTT. This translates into CASSPRLEASTDTQYF.

A word on this clone: Relative to the germline gene, one junction end is altered; a read error may explain this. The chain has TRBV15 and TRBJ2-4, with 8 bases fitting TRBD1. Germline CDR1 is LNHNV and CDR2 is YYDKDF (reference sequence). There are 13 residues in the CDR3. Here the CDR3 reads CATSRDLWTGWRF. The CDR3 nucleotides are TGTGCCACCAGCAGAGATCTGTGGACAGGGTGGCGGTTC. Complete variable domain (other parts from reference TRBV15 and TRBJ2-4): DAMVIQNPRYQVTQFGKPVTLSCSQTLNHNVMYWYQQKSSQAPKLLFHYYDKDFNNEADTPDNFQSRRPNTSFCFLDIRSPGLGDTAMYLCATSRDLWTGWRFGAGTRLSVL.

The genes are TRBV29-1 and TRBJ1-1; no firm D call. The CDR3 loop spans 11 amino acids. V gave up 7 bases and J gave up 3 bases, with 9 bases separating them. Germline V gene sequence: CDR1 SQVTM, CDR2 ANQGSEA. CDR3 sequence reads: CSASGDTEAFF. The CDR3 DNA is TGCAGCGCCTCCGGTGACACTGAAGCTTTCTTT.

The sample holds one count of this clone. V gene TRBV7-2 combines with J gene TRBJ1-1; D remains unclear. The CDR3 consists of 14 residues. V was trimmed by 5 bases and J by 1 base, leaving 11 bases between them. Germline assignment: CDR1 SGHTA and CDR2 FQGNSA. The CDR3 region has the DNA TGTGCCAGCAGCCGTGACGGAGCGAACACTGAAGCTTTCTTT. Protein: CASSRDGANTEAFF.

A single count supports this clone. The chain employs TRBV14 and TRBJ1-2, with D maybe TRBD1 (6 bases). In germline, CDR1 is SGHDN, CDR2 FVKESK. The CDR3 spans 15 residues. Trimming removed 4 bases at V and 5 bases at J, with 17 bases between. CDR3 loop: CASSPTAGTPYGYTF. Written as DNA, the CDR3 is TGTGCCAGCAGCCCCACGGCCGGGACACCTTATGGCTACACCTTC. Together with reference TRBV14 and TRBJ1-2, the CDR3 gives the full variable domain: EAGVTQFPSHSVIEKGQTVTLRCDPISGHDNLYWYRRVMGKEIKFLLHFVKESKQDESGMPNNRFLAERTGGTYSTLKVQPAELEDSGVYFCASSPTAGTPYGYTFGSGTRLTVV.

The chain couples TRBV4-2 to TRBJ1-3, with TRBD1 matching 7 bases. Germline loops: CDR1 LGHNA, CDR2 YNFKEQ. This CDR3 has 15 amino acids. The J segment lost 8 bases and the V segment lost 2 bases, leaving 9 bases of the junction unmatched. The CDR3 loop reads CASSQRFGTADTIYF. In nucleotides, the CDR3 is TGTGCCAGCAGCCAACGCTTCGGGACAGCGGACACCATATATTTT.

V and J are TRBV19 and TRBJ2-2; D is uncertain. Germline CDR1 is LNHDA and CDR2 is SQIVND (reference sequence). The V end was cut by 7 bases, the J end by 4 bases, with 10 bases between. The CDR3 has 13 amino acids. CDR3 sequence (DNA): TGTGCCAGTAACGGAGAGGCCACCGGGGAGCTGTTTTTT. This gives the protein CASNGEATGELFF. The whole variable domain, remainder taken from reference TRBV19 and TRBJ2-2, is DGGITQSPKYLFRKEGQNVTLSCEQNLNHDAMYWYRQDPGQGLRLIYYSQIVNDFQKGDIAEGYSVSREKKESFPLTVTSAQKNPTAFYLCASNGEATGELFFGEGSRLTVL.

The CDR3 DNA reads as TGTGCCAGCAGCGTAGGAACCCTAGCGACCCAAGAGACCCAGTACTTC. This encodes CASSVGTLATQETQYF. The chain uses TRBV9 and TRBJ2-5, with a tentative D call TRBD2 (6 bases). CDR1 and CDR2 (germline): SGDLS, YYNGEE. V was shortened by 0 bases and J by 1 base, with 13 bases between the two germline ends. The length of the CDR3 is 16 residues.

The chain links TRBV6-4 to TRBJ2-3; the D gene is possibly TRBD2 (6 bases). V was trimmed by 3 bases and J by 2 bases, leaving 9 bases between them. The germline CDR1 and CDR2 sequences are MRHNA and SNTAGT. The CDR3 consists of 14 residues. Written as DNA, the CDR3 is TGTGCCAGCAGTGAGGGACTTTCCACAGATACGCAGTATTTT. It codes for CASSEGLSTDTQYF.

The chain is built from TRBV4-3 and TRBJ1-1, with a tentative D call TRBD1 (5 bases). Between the trimmed V and J ends, which lost 4 bases and 0 bases, there was a span of 6 bases. Per the germline V gene, CDR1 is LGHNA and CDR2 is YSLEER. The length of the CDR3 is 13 residues. This chain's CDR3 is CASSPQVNTEAFF. DNA of the CDR3: TGCGCCAGCAGCCCACAGGTGAACACTGAAGCTTTCTTT.

The genes are TRBV5-6 and TRBJ1-2; 10 bases match TRBD1. With V trimmed by 4 bases and J by 2 bases, 8 bases remained unmatched. Germline CDR1 and CDR2: SGHDT and YYEEEE. CDR3 length: 16 residues. CDR3 bases: TGTGCCAGCAGCGGACAGGGGGGTTATACGAACTATGGCTACACCTTC. As protein: CASSGQGGYTNYGYTF. Using reference TRBV5-6 and TRBJ1-2 for the parts outside the CDR3, the full variable domain is DAGVTQSPTHLIKTRGQQVTLRCSPKSGHDTVSWYQQALGQGPQFIFQYYEEEERQRGNFPDRFSGHQFPNYSSELNVNALLLGDSALYLCASSGQGGYTNYGYTFGSGTRLTVV.

This chain links TRBV7-3 with TRBJ1-1; D ambiguous. Germline loops: CDR1 SGHTA, CDR2 FQGTGA. Trimming pared 2 bases from V and 0 bases from J, leaving 4 bases between. This CDR3 region has 13 residues. DNA for the CDR3: TGTGCCAGCAGCTTAGAGCTGAACACTGAAGCTTTCTTT. Amino acid sequence: CASSLELNTEAFF.

The chain is built from TRBV11-2 and TRBJ2-2; D remains unclear. The germline CDR1 and CDR2 sequences are SGHAT and FQNNGV. The CDR3 has 15 amino acids. V was clipped by 1 base and J by 2 bases, with 8 bases between them. The CDR3 DNA sequence: TGTGCCAGCAGCTTAGTTAGTACTAACACCGGGGAGCTGTTTTTT. Residues: CASSLVSTNTGELFF.

The rearrangement uses TRBV15 and TRBJ1-4; weak D call: TRBD1 (5 bases). V was shortened by 0 bases and J by 7 bases, with 12 bases between the two germline ends. The CDR3 totals 15 residues. Germline CDR1 and CDR2: LNHNV and YYDKDF (reference sequence). The CDR3 region has the DNA TGTGCCACCAGCAGAGATCGGGGGGGGTCTGAAAAACTGTTTTTT. Its protein product is CATSRDRGGSEKLFF.

The chain links TRBV4-2 to TRBJ2-6; 10 nucleotides align to TRBD1. Germline loops: CDR1 LGHNA, CDR2 YNFKEQ. This CDR3 is built from 21 residues. Losses at the gene ends were 3 bases for V and 0 bases for J; bases not matched to a gene: 14. CDR3 sequence: CASSHPPLPGQGSSGANVLTF. The DNA of the CDR3 is TGTGCCAGCAGCCATCCTCCACTTCCGGGACAGGGGTCCTCTGGGGCCAACGTCCTGACTTTC.

The gene calls are TRBV7-9 and TRBJ2-5; TRBD2 agrees at 12 bases. Germline V CDR1 and CDR2: SEHNR, FQNEAQ (reference sequence). This CDR3 is 17 amino acids long. The J segment lost 5 bases and the V segment lost 4 bases, leaving 11 bases of the junction unmatched. The chain's CDR3 is CASSSSSSGGARETQYF. The DNA of the CDR3 is TGTGCCAGCAGCTCGTCGTCTAGCGGGGGGGCCCGTGAGACCCAGTACTTC.

CDR3 protein: CASSLSRAGGPNEQFF. The DNA of the CDR3 is TGTGCCAGCAGTTTATCGAGAGCGGGGGGGCCAAACGAGCAGTTCTTC. The rearrangement joins TRBV27 to TRBJ2-1; 10 positions agree with TRBD2. Germline values: CDR1 MNHEY, CDR2 SMNVEV (reference sequence). V lost 0 bases to trimming and J lost 10 bases; unmatched junction nucleotides: 9. CDR3 size: 16 residues.

The chain is built from TRBV6-4 and TRBJ1-2; tentatively, D is TRBD1 (5 bases). Germline CDR1 reads MRHNA; CDR2 reads SNTAGT. The CDR3 covers 15 residues. The germline V and J ends were trimmed by 0 bases and 2 bases, with 10 bases remaining between them. The CDR3 reads CASSDSAGRNYGYTF. The CDR3 DNA reads as TGTGCCAGCAGTGACTCAGCAGGGAGGAACTATGGCTACACCTTC.

The CDR3 DNA sequence: TGTGCCAGCAGTGAATTAACAGATACGCAGTATTTT. Amino acid sequence: CASSELTDTQYF. This chain connects TRBV25-1 to TRBJ2-3; D call uncertain. V gave up 1 base and J gave up 3 bases, with 2 bases separating them. The germline V gene encodes CDR1 MGHDK and CDR2 SYGVNS. This CDR3 has 12 amino acids.

This rearrangement joins TRBV5-4 to TRBJ2-3; 12 bases align to TRBD2. The V segment lost 4 bases and the J segment 6 bases; nucleotides outside the gene matches: 6. Germline lookup yields CDR1 SGHNT and CDR2 YYREEE (reference sequence). CDR3 length: 15 residues. CDR3 DNA: TGTGCCAGCAGCCTAGCGGGGGGGCCGAGGGATACGCAGTATTTT. Translated: CASSLAGGPRDTQYF.

This clone occurred once. This chain uses TRBV7-2 with TRBJ2-5; 7 bases are shared with TRBD2. This CDR3 comprises 15 residues. The V and J ends lost 2 bases and 5 bases, in that order; junction bases with no gene match: 8. CDR1 and CDR2 (germline): SGHTA, FQGNSA. Written as DNA, the CDR3 is TGTGCCAGCAGCTTAATCGGGGGGTCTTGGGAGACCCAGTACTTC. Its protein is CASSLIGGSWETQYF.

The gene calls are TRBV19 and TRBJ1-2, with TRBD1 matching over 12 bases. V lost 3 bases to trimming and J lost 5 bases; unmatched junction nucleotides: 4. The CDR3 is made up of 15 amino acids. The germline gives CDR1 LNHDA, CDR2 SQIVND (reference sequence). The DNA for the CDR3 is TGTGCCAGTAGTATCGTGGGACAGGGGGCGTATGGCTACACCTTC. It codes for CASSIVGQGAYGYTF.

The sample holds a few counts of this clone. This chain joins TRBV7-3 and TRBJ1-1; D perhaps matches TRBD1 (6 bases). V dropped 5 bases and J dropped 4 bases, with 11 bases sitting between them. Germline V gene sequence: CDR1 SGHTA, CDR2 FQGTGA. This CDR3 is built from 13 residues. CDR3: CASSPRGSTEAFF. DNA of the CDR3: TGTGCCAGCAGCCCGAGGGGGTCCACTGAAGCTTTCTTT.

The rearrangement joins TRBV9 to TRBJ2-6; D call uncertain. The germline V and J ends were trimmed by 3 bases and 1 base, with 8 bases remaining between them. Looked up from germline, CDR1 is SGDLS and CDR2 is YYNGEE. This CDR3 is built from 15 residues. CDR3 sequence: CASSASLSGANVLTF. CDR3 DNA: TGTGCCAGCAGCGCCAGTCTTTCTGGGGCCAACGTCCTGACTTTC.